This T cell receptor beta chain derives from a study of Graves' ophthalmopathy and Graves' hyperthyroidism (dated by TCRdb to 2017 to 2018). Regarding the study in general: Peripheral blood samples were taken at the time of initial diagnosis, before any treatment was given. Following sample collection, hyperthyroidism patients were given methimazole at a starting dose of 30 mg daily, and ophthalmopathy patients were given high-dose intravenous methylprednisolone. A discovery set of 95 to 100 patients (approximately 45 ophthalmopathy, just over 55 stable hyperthyroidism) was enrolled to explore V-J signatures distinguishing ophthalmopathy from hyperthyroidism. In a handful of hyperthyroidism patients, the T-cell repertoire of thyroid tissue was compared with the T-cell repertoire of blood. The independent validation cohort included 20 or so hyperthyroidism patients plus 17 patients who later progressed from hyperthyroidism to ophthalmopathy. TCR beta repertoire signatures were used to distinguish Graves' ophthalmopathy from Graves' hyperthyroidism and to predict progression to ophthalmopathy. In total, approximately 140 blood samples were TCR-sequenced: approximately 42 ophthalmopathy, some 72 hyperthyroidism and some 17 hyperthyroidism-to-ophthalmopathy patients.

Details on this clonotype: The antigen it recognizes is unknown. Per-base qualities were not stored, and no clone one base away is much larger.

At the junction V is shortened by 5 bases and J by 6 bases, with 19 bases in between. Including cysteine and phenylalanine, the CDR3 has 15 amino acids. The CDR3 DNA has 45 bases and is translated from base 1. The germline V gene gives CDR1 as SGHVS and CDR2 as FNYEAQ. Overall results and qualifications from the work: No statistical method was used to set the sample size in advance, and the investigators knew which group each participant was assigned to. The 13-signature model separated ophthalmopathy from stable hyperthyroidism with around 90% sensitivity and approximately 83% specificity in cross-validation, and 80%/75% in the test set. Among expanded thyroid clonotypes with frequency above 0.001, most also showed up in blood, which suggests that blood repertoires may reflect the thyroid immune response. In validation, the model predicted ophthalmopathy progression with over 60% sensitivity and 72.22% specificity; roughly 12 predicted patients were CT-confirmed with GO in a median of 6.5 months.

For repertoire sequencing, TCR beta CDR3 regions were amplified from RNA transcripts. The first round of RT-PCR was done with HTBI primers and the Qiagen OneStep RT-PCR kit, and was followed by a second round of multiplex PCR, then size selection and purification. Libraries were sequenced on an Illumina HiSeq2000 using paired-end 100 bp reads. As for how the authors treated the data: SOAPnuke was used for read processing, and reads with adapters, uncalled bases, a mean Phred below 15, or no exact constant-primer or identifier match were discarded. COPE v1.2.5 was used to merge the high-quality paired reads. Each unique nucleotide sequence was defined as a clonotype, and clonotypes were aligned to IMGT TRB V, D and J references with MiTCR v1.1. The analysis was limited to V-J combinations with a frequency above 0.0001, which together covered about 99% of the repertoires. A TCR clonal expansion and chaos score per V-J combination was defined as the ratio of F50 clonal expansion to chaos observed in the TCRdist matrix. Welch's t-statistics and random forest were used to reduce features to about a dozen V-J combinations, which were fed into a naive Bayes classifier. The Morisita-Horn index was used to measure how similar the thyroid and blood repertoires were. The public reads were quality trimmed at Q25 with fastp and then assembled into clones with MiXCR by TCRdb, keeping productive beta chains. Each entry merges the rows of one CDR3 protein and shows their most common DNA and genes. Clone size and V and J calls follow TCRdb, not the original study. This sample comprises around 670,000 distinct CDR3 sequences, 35% to 50% of them detected only once. Of the sample, 35% to 55% falls within the top ten clones.

Patients with ophthalmopathy had moderately to severely active disease, with a Clinical Activity Score of 3 or more, a NOSPECS grade of 4 or more, and a disease duration of less than 3 months. Patients with other autoimmune diseases, uncontrolled infections, pregnancy or lactation were excluded from the study. Clinical symptoms, serum thyroxine, TRAb, thyroid ultrasound and orbital computed tomography formed the basis of the diagnosis. PBMCs were isolated from about 9.2 ml of fresh peripheral blood by Ficoll-Paque density gradient centrifugation. Total RNA was extracted using Trizol reagent, and RNA quality was checked on an Agilent 2100 Bioanalyzer.

The V and J genes are TRBV7-6 and TRBJ1-1; the D segment could be TRBD1, given 5 matching bases. Source material: peripheral blood. The sequence was collected from an adult man with Graves' ophthalmopathy. The CDR3 region reads CASSPRGSVIAEAFF. The nucleotides read TGTGCCAGCAGCCCTCGGGGGTCGGTAATAGCTGAAGCTTTCTTT.